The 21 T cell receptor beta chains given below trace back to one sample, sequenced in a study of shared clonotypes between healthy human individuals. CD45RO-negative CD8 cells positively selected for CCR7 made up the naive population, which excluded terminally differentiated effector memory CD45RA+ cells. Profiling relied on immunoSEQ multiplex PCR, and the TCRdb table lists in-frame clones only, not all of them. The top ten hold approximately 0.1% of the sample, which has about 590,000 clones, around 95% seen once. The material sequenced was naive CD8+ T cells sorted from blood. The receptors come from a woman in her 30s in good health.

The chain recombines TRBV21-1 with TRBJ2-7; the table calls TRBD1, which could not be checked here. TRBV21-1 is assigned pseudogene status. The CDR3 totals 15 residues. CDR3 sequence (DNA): TGTGCCAGCAGCTCCCAGACAGGGCCCTCGGTCGAGCAGTACTTC. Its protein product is CASSSQTGPSVEQYF.

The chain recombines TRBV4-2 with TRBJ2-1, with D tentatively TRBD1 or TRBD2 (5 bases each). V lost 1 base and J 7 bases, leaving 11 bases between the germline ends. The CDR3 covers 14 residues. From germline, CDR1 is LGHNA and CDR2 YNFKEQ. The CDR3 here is CASSQGGEGNEQFF. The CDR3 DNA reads TGTGCCAGCAGCCAAGGGGGAGAGGGGAATGAGCAGTTCTTC.

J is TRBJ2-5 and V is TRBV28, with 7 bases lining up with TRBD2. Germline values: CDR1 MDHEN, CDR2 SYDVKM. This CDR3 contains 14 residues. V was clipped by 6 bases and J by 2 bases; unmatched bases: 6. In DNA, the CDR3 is TGTGCCAGCAGGGGGGACTACACACAAGAGACCCAGTACTTC. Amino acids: CASRGDYTQETQYF.

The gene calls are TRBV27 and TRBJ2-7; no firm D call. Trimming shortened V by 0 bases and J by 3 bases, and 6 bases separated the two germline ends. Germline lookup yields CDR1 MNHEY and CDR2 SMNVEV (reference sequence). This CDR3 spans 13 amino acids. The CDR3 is CASSLSLYYEQYF. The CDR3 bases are TGTGCCAGCAGTTTATCGTTATACTACGAGCAGTACTTC.

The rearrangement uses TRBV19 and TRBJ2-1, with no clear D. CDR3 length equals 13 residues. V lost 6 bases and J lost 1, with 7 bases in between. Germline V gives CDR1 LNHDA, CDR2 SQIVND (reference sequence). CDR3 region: CASSPVSYNEQFF. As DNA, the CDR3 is TGTGCCAGTAGCCCCGTGTCCTACAATGAGCAGTTCTTC.

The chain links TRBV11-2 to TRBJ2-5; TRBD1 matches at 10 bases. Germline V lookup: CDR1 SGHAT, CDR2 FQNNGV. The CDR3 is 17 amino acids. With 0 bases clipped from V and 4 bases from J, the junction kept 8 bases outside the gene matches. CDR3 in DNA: TGTGCCAGCAGCTTAGATCTGTTCGGGACAGGGGCAGAGACCCAGTACTTC. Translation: CASSLDLFGTGAETQYF.

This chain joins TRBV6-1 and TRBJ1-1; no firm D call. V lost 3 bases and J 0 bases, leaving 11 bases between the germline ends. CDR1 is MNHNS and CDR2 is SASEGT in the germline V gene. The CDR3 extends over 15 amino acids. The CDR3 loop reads CASSEGVGMNTEAFF. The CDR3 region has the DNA TGTGCCAGCAGTGAGGGTGTAGGGATGAACACTGAAGCTTTCTTT.

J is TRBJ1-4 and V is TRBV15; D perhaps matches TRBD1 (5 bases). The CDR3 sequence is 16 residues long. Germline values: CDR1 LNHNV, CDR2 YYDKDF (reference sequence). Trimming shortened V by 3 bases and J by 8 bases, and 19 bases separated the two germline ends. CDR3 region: CATSSYGTPGDEKLFF. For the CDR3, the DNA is TGTGCCACCAGCAGCTACGGGACGCCGGGAGACGAAAAACTGTTTTTT.

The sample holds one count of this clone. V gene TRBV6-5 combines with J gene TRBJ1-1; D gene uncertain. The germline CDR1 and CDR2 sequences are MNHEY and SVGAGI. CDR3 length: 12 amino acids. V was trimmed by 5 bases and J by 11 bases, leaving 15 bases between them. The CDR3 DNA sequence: TGTGCCAGCAGTCCCGGAGAGGAATTCGCTTTCTTT. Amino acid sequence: CASSPGEEFAFF.

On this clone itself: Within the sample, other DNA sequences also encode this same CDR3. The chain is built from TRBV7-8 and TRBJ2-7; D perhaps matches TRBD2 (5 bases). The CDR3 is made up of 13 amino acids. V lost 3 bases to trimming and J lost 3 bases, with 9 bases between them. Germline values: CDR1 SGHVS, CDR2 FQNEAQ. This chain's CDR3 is CASSLSGSYEQYF. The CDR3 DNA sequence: TGTGCCAGCAGCTTGAGCGGAAGCTACGAGCAGTACTTC.

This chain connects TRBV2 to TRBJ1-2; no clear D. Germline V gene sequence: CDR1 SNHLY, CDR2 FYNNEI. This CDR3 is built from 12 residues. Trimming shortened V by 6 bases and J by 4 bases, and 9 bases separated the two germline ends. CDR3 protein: CASRQRGYGYTF. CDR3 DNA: TGTGCCAGCAGACAACGGGGCTATGGCTACACCTTC.

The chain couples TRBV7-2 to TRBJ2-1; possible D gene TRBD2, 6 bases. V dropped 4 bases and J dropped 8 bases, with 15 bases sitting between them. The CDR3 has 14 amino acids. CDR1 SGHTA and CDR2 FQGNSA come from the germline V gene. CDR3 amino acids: CASSSRLGWDEQFF. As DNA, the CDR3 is TGTGCCAGCAGCTCAAGACTAGGATGGGATGAGCAGTTCTTC.

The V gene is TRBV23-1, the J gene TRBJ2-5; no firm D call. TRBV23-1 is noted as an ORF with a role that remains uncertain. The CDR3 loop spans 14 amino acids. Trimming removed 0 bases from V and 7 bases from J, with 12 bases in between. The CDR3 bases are TGCGCCAGCAGTCAATCGCTAGTTACTGGGACCCAGTACTTC. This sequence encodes CASSQSLVTGTQYF.

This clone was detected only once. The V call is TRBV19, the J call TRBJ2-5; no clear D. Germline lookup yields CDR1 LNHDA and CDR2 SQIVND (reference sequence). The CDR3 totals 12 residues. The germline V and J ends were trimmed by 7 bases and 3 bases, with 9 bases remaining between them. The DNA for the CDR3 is TGTGCCAGTAAAGGAATTGAAGAGACCCAGTACTTC. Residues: CASKGIEETQYF. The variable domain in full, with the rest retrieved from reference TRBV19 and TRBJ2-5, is DGGITQSPKYLFRKEGQNVTLSCEQNLNHDAMYWYRQDPGQGLRLIYYSQIVNDFQKGDIAEGYSVSREKKESFPLTVTSAQKNPTAFYLCASKGIEETQYFGPGTRLLVL.

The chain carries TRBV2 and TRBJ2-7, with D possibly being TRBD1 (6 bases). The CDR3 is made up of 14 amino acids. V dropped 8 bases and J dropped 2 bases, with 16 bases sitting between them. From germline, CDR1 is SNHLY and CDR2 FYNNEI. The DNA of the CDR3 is TGTGCCAGCCGAGACAGGAGACTGGCCTACGAGCAGTACTTC. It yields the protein CASRDRRLAYEQYF.

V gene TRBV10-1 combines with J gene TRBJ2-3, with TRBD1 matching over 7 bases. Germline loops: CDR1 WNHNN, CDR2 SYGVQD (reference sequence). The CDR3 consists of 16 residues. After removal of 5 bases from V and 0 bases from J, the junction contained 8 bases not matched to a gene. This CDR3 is CASSIERGPSTDTQYF. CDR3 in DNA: TGCGCCAGCAGTATCGAAAGGGGGCCCAGCACAGATACGCAGTATTTT.

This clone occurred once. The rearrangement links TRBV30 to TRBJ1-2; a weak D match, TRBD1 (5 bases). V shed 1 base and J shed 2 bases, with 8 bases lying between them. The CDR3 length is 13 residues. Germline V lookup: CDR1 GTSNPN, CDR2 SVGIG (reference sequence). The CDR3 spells CAWSGDGNYGYTF. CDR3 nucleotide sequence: TGTGCCTGGAGTGGGGACGGCAACTATGGCTACACCTTC.

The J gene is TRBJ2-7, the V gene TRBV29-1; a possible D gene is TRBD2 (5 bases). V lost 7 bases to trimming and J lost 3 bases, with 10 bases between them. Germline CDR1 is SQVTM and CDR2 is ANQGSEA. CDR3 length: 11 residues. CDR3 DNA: TGCAGCGCCCTAGGGAGCTACGAGCAGTACTTC. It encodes CSALGSYEQYF.

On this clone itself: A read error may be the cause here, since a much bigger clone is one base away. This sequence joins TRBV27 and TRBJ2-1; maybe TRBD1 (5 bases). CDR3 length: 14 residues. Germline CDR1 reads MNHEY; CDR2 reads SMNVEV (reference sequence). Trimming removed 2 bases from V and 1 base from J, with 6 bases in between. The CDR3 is CASSLRTSYNEQFF. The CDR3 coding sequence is TGTGCCAGCAGTTTAAGGACATCCTACAATGAGCAGTTCTTC.

The CDR3: CATSRDRTETGQYF. The CDR3 nucleotides are TGTGCCACCAGCAGGGACAGGACTGAGACCGGGCAGTACTTC. This chain uses TRBV15 with TRBJ2-7, with TRBD1 matching over 7 bases. The V and J ends lost 3 bases and 9 bases, in that order; junction bases with no gene match: 11. CDR3 length: 14 amino acids. The germline gives CDR1 LNHNV, CDR2 YYDKDF (reference sequence).

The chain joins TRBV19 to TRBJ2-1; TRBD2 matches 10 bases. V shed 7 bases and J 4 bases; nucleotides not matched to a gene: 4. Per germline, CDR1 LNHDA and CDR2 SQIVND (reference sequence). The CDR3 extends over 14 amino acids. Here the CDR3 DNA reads TGTGCCAGTACCCGGACTAGCGGATACAATGAGCAGTTCTTC. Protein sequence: CASTRTSGYNEQFF.